This T cell receptor (beta chain) was found in a study of T cell responses to AZD1222 COVID-19 vaccine (dated by TCRdb to the early 2020s). Looking at the study overall: AZD1222 recipients given second doses at about 4 weeks or at about 12 weeks were pooled, since spike-specific TCR depth and breadth were not found to differ between the two schedules. A total of approximately 250 trial participants underwent TCR sequencing, of whom 207 had received two doses of AZD1222 and approximately 25 had received two doses of the MenACWY control vaccine. Enrollment into the trials was organized by age into subgroups of 18-55, 56-69 and 70-plus years, and those subgroups contained approximately 150, 30 and 60 TCR-sequenced participants, respectively.

The CDR3 regions of human TCRbeta chains were analyzed by immunosequencing. From the authors' description of their analysis: TCRs in the repertoires were compared against a reference library of SARS-CoV-2-specific TCRs that had been generated with the MIRA antigen-specificity platform. Breadth meant the fraction of unique TCRs that were SARS-CoV-2-associated, whereas depth meant the fraction of total T cells that were SARS-CoV-2-associated. Using the MIRA data, each spike-specific TCR was mapped to the spike region that the TCR reacts to and placed in a CD4 or CD8 class. Log10-transformed breadth and depth values were compared by one-way ANOVA with Sidak's multiple comparisons tests. TCRdb took over this immuneACCESS table, retaining in-frame rearrangements with V and J assigned. Such tables are incomplete; in checked studies, under half of the missing clones stem from an unresolved V gene, and the remainder is unexplained. V and J calls and clone size come straight from that table; D and trimming were deduced from the DNA. The table for this sample lists just over 60,000 clones; approximately 83% of them were counted only once. The top ten constitute around 15% of the sample.

The CDR3, cysteine through phenylalanine, is 17 amino acids long. The kept DNA is CDR3 alone, 51 bases in frame from the first base. CDR1 and CDR2 (MNHEY, SVGEGT) derive from the germline V gene. Trimming costs V 3 bases and J 2 bases, and their ends lie 20 bases apart. What the work shows at the level of the full study, not this receptor alone: After two AZD1222 doses, spike-specific TCR breadth and depth were significantly higher than at day 0 and than in MenACWY recipients. The whole spike protein was spanned by vaccine-associated CD4 TCRs, and dominant responses were seen in regions 160-218 and 743-854. Conclusions about previously exposed vaccinees were limited because only six or seven AZD1222 recipients were SARS-CoV-2 seropositive at baseline. Reportedly, almost half of the unique spike-specific TCRs recognized epitopes lying outside the regions that are mutated in the B.1.351 and B.1.1.7 variants. Participants were mostly white British, with more females than males. The authors suggested clonal diversity may have been underestimated. No day 14 peak-response samples were available, so repertoires were characterized only after the peak T cell response. In the small 56-69-year group, the increase in depth fell short of significance, most likely because of low power.

As regards this clone: Its antigen is not yet known. It has no much larger one-base neighbor in the sample; base qualities were not kept.

In the paper's terms, the time point label means: baseline before first vaccination. Vaccinee samples came from UK trials COV001 and COV002, including a single-blind randomized controlled phase 2/3 trial of AZD1222 (ChAdOx1 nCoV-19) in healthy adults. For TCRbeta chain sequencing, PBMC samples from trial participants were taken at day 0 and at day 28 after the second dose. This sequence originates from an adult in good health. Material: peripheral blood, obtained on day 0 of AZD1222 vaccination. This chain joins TRBV6-2 or TRBV6-3 to TRBJ2-7; TRBD2 is a weak D gene call, 7 bases matching. The DNA sequence follows: TGTGCCAGCAGTTATGCCTACAGGGACGGGGGGACCTACGAGCAGTACTTC. Its protein reads: CASSYAYRDGGTYEQYF.